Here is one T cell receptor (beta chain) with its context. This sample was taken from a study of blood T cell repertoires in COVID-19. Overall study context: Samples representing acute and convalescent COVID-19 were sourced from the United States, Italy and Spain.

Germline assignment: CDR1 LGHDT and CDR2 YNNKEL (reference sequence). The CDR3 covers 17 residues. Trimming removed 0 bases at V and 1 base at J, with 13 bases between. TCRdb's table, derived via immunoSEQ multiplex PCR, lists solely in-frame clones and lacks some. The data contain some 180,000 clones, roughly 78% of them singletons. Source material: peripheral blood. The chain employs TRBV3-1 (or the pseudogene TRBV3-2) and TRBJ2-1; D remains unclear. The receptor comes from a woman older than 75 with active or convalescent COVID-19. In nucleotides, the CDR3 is TGTGCCAGCAGCCAAGATAGATCCCTAGTTTCCTACAATGAGCAGTTCTTC. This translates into CASSQDRSLVSYNEQFF.